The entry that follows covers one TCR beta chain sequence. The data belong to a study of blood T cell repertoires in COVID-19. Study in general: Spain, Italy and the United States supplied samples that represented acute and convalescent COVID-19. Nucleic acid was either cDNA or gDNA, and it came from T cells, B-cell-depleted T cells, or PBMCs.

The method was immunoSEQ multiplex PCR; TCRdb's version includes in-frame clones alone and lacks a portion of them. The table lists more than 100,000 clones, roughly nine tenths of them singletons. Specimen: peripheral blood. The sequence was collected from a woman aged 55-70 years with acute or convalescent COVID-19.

The chain's CDR3 is CASKSGRANNEQFF. In DNA form, the CDR3 reads TGTGCCAGCAAGAGCGGGAGGGCAAACAATGAGCAGTTCTTC. The chain combines TRBV11-3 with TRBJ2-1; 10 positions agree with TRBD2. The junction had 5 bases not matched to a gene; V was cut back by 7 bases and J by 5 bases. Germline V gene sequence: CDR1 SGHNT, CDR2 YENEEA. CDR3 size: 14 residues.